The 27 T cell receptor beta chains listed next were all sequenced from one sample in a study of regulatory T cells in long-lasting Graves disease. Time point noted: persistent/refractory GD, antithyroid drugs over 5 years with positive TRAb. The authors made the TCR library using RNA they extracted from PBMCs. Building the TCR beta libraries relied on iRepertoire HTBI primers, and CDR3 regions underwent Arm-PCR. TCRdb called the multiplex PCR reads again in MiXCR, with one record for every CDR3 protein. The repertoire holds about 310,000 distinct CDR3 sequences, with 22% as singletons. Sequencing used peripheral blood mononuclear cells (PBMCs), obtained when the disease was refractory, from a patient treated with antithyroid drugs. These receptors originate from a female donor with Graves disease.

This clonotype has more than one count but fewer than ten. The V call is TRBV6-2 or TRBV6-3, the J call TRBJ1-6; 10 bases fit TRBD1. The CDR3 is 16 amino acids. Germline V gene lookup returns CDR1 MNHEY and CDR2 SVGEGT. Losses at the gene ends were 5 bases for V and 8 bases for J; bases not matched to a gene: 9. The CDR3 spells CASSASPGTGDSPLHF. DNA of the CDR3: TGTGCCAGCAGTGCCTCTCCCGGGACAGGGGATTCACCCCTCCACTTT.

This clonotype was detected once. V usage is TRBV19 and J usage is TRBJ2-5; D is unresolved. CDR1 is LNHDA, CDR2 SQIVND, per germline (reference sequence). The CDR3 has 12 amino acids. Trimming removed 0 bases at V and 5 bases at J, with 4 bases between. The CDR3: CASSIDLETQYF. For the CDR3, the DNA is TGTGCCAGTAGTATAGATTTGGAGACCCAGTACTTC.

The chain links TRBV29-1 to TRBJ1-1; tentative D call: TRBD1 (5 bases). Trimming cost V 5 bases and J 2 bases, with 12 bases left between them. CDR1 is SQVTM and CDR2 is ANQGSEA in the germline V gene. This CDR3 region has 13 residues. The CDR3 DNA sequence: TGCAGCGTTCGTACTGACAGAAACACTGAAGCTTTCTTT. It encodes CSVRTDRNTEAFF.

This chain connects TRBV7-9 to TRBJ2-3; 9 bases agree with TRBD2. This CDR3 contains 19 residues. Germline CDR1 is SEHNR and CDR2 is FQNEAQ (reference sequence). The J segment lost 11 bases and the V segment lost 0 bases, leaving 21 bases of the junction unmatched. DNA of the CDR3: TGTGCCAGCAGCTTAGCGGAGGGGCAGCGGGAGGTGACCTTCGGGGAGCAGTATTTT. Encoded protein: CASSLAEGQREVTFGEQYF.

The gene calls are TRBV6-2 or TRBV6-3 and TRBJ1-1; weak D call: TRBD1 (5 bases). Germline V gene data show CDR1 as MNHEY and CDR2 as SVGEGT. This CDR3 is 14 amino acids long. V lost 3 bases and J lost 5, with 13 bases in between. This CDR3 reads CASSYSGRGTEAFF. In DNA form, the CDR3 reads TGTGCCAGCAGTTATTCGGGTAGGGGAACTGAAGCTTTCTTT.

This clonotype was observed at least ten times. The chain couples TRBV5-1 to TRBJ1-4; TRBD1 matches 11 bases. The germline CDR1 and CDR2 sequences are SGHRS and YFSETQ. Trimming removed 4 bases from V and 7 bases from J; junction bases left unmatched: 3. The CDR3 spans 14 residues. The CDR3 sequence is CASSPGTGGEKLFF. The CDR3, as DNA: TGCGCCAGCAGCCCCGGGACAGGGGGTGAAAAACTGTTTTTT.

This clonotype was counted ten times or more. The rearrangement uses TRBV11-3 and TRBJ1-1; D call uncertain. Looked up from germline, CDR1 is SGHNT and CDR2 is YENEEA. V lost 0 bases to trimming and J lost 1 base, with 3 bases between them. This CDR3 is 13 amino acids long. The CDR3 coding sequence is TGTGCCAGCAGCTTAGATGAGAACACTGAAGCTTTCTTT. Translated: CASSLDENTEAFF.

Notes on this clonotype: One base away lies a much larger clone, so this may be a sequencing read error. The CDR3 end shows no conserved phenylalanine or tryptophan, and so a read error is likely. The CDR3 loop is CASSPMTLSYEQYL. The CDR3 coding sequence is TGTGCCAGCAGTCCCATGACACTCTCCTACGAGCAGTACCTC. The chain is built from TRBV27 and TRBJ2-7; no definite D call. Germline V gives CDR1 MNHEY, CDR2 SMNVEV (reference sequence). This CDR3 has 14 amino acids. V lost 5 bases and J 0 bases, leaving 11 bases between the germline ends.

This clonotype was recorded many times. The rearrangement joins TRBV6-1 to TRBJ1-4, with D possibly matching TRBD1 (5 bases). CDR1 and CDR2 (germline): MNHNS, SASEGT. The V gene lost 8 bases and the J gene lost 8 bases, with 9 bases spanning the gap. This CDR3 comprises 11 residues. The chain's CDR3 is CASRGGEKLFF. The DNA of the CDR3 is TGTGCCAGCCGCGGGGGAGAAAAACTGTTTTTT.

This clonotype was observed at least ten times. The chain uses TRBV2 and TRBJ1-2, with D unresolved. The germline gives CDR1 SNHLY, CDR2 FYNNEI. V was trimmed by 7 bases and J by 0 bases, leaving 15 bases between them. This CDR3 has 15 amino acids. The CDR3 bases are TGTGCCAGCACAGCATATACCCTGGCTAACTATGGCTACACCTTC. As protein: CASTAYTLANYGYTF.

Points on this clonotype: This sequence may be a read error, since a much larger clone differs from it by one base. The conserved phenylalanine or tryptophan is not found at the CDR3 terminus, so this likely reflects a read error. V and J are TRBV27 and TRBJ1-6; D might be TRBD1 (6 bases). Trimming removed 2 bases at V and 7 bases at J, with 12 bases between. CDR3 length equals 15 residues. Germline lookup yields CDR1 MNHEY and CDR2 SMNVEV (reference sequence). The CDR3 spells CASSLLGQGNSPLHL. CDR3 nucleotide sequence: TGTGCCAGCAGTTTACTGGGCCAGGGGAATTCACCCCTCCACCTT.

This clonotype occurred a few times. The V call is TRBV7-8, the J call TRBJ1-1; D unresolved. Germline V CDR1 and CDR2: SGHVS, FQNEAQ. CDR3 size: 16 residues. Trimming took 1 base from V and 0 from J, leaving 12 bases between them. The CDR3 loop is CASSLVWQQMNTEAFF. The CDR3 DNA reads as TGTGCCAGCAGCTTAGTTTGGCAGCAAATGAACACTGAAGCTTTCTTT.

To note about this clonotype: One junction end does not reproduce the germline sequence, and a read error may be involved. In DNA, the CDR3 is TGTGCCAGCACCTTCACAGCGGGAGTGCCCCTCTACGAGCAGTGCTTC. Translating gives CASTFTAGVPLYEQCF. V gene TRBV12-3 or TRBV12-4 combines with J gene TRBJ2-7; 8 bases agree with TRBD2. CDR3 length: 16 residues.

Turning to this clonotype: A much larger clonotype is one base distant, so this may be a read error. The chain couples TRBV24-1 to TRBJ2-1, with 9 bases lining up with TRBD1. Matching the DNA end better, TRBJ2-7 makes the J call doubtful. The CDR3 spans 16 residues. Germline CDR1 is KGHDR and CDR2 is SFDVKD. The CDR3 sequence: CATSDWGQGMDNEQYF. CDR3 DNA sequence: TGTGCCACCAGTGATTGGGGACAGGGAATGGACAATGAGCAGTACTTC.

This clonotype was found many times. The chain joins TRBV20-1 to TRBJ2-5; 11 bases fit TRBD2. The CDR3 sequence is 15 residues long. Germline values: CDR1 DFQATT, CDR2 SNEGSKA (reference sequence). CDR3 amino acids: CSGTSGSKYQETQYF. The CDR3 coding sequence is TGCTCCGGGACTAGCGGATCAAAGTACCAAGAGACCCAGTACTTC.

At least ten counts were recorded for this clonotype. The chain has TRBV6-9 and TRBJ2-5, with 11 bases matching TRBD2. The germline V gene encodes CDR1 MNHGY and CDR2 SVAAGI. The length of the CDR3 is 17 residues. The V gene end was trimmed by 3 bases and the J gene end by 2 bases; junction bases not matched to a gene: 8. The CDR3 here is CASSYPPGLAEQETQYF. Written as DNA, the CDR3 is TGTGCCAGCAGTTACCCCCCGGGACTAGCGGAACAAGAGACCCAGTACTTC.

This clonotype was counted many times. The CDR3 loop is CASSQYLTGYGYTF. The CDR3, as DNA: TGTGCCAGCAGCCAGTATTTGACAGGGTATGGCTACACCTTC. The rearrangement joins TRBV14 to TRBJ1-2; 7 bases agree with TRBD1. CDR1 SGHDN and CDR2 FVKESK come from the germline V gene. CDR3 length: 14 residues. V was clipped by 3 bases and J by 5 bases; unmatched bases: 6.

The chain recombines TRBV20-1 with TRBJ2-2; 10 nucleotides line up with TRBD2. The V segment lost 3 bases and the J segment 4 bases; nucleotides outside the gene matches: 8. Germline CDR1 and CDR2: DFQATT and SNEGSKA (reference sequence). The CDR3 is 16 amino acids. CDR3 in DNA: TGCAGTGCTAGGCGGCCTGCTAGCGGGAGCACCGGGGAGCTGTTTTTT. This codes for CSARRPASGSTGELFF.

With respect to this clonotype: A much larger clone is a single base away; this may be a read error. This chain uses TRBV30 with TRBJ2-5; D possibly corresponds to TRBD2 (6 bases). CDR3 length: 15 amino acids. Germline loops: CDR1 GTSNPN, CDR2 SVGIG (reference sequence). Deletions cut 0 bases from V and 0 bases from J, with 11 bases between. CDR3 protein: CAWSVISGNQETQYF. The CDR3, as DNA: TGTGCCTGGAGTGTAATTAGCGGTAACCAAGAGACCCAGTACTTC.

This clonotype has only a few counts. The CDR3 nucleotides are TGTGCCAGCAGCTCGAGCGGGGCAGGCACTGAAGCTTTCTTT. It codes for CASSSSGAGTEAFF. V gene TRBV7-9 combines with J gene TRBJ1-1, with a tentative D call TRBD1 (5 bases). The V and J ends lost 4 bases and 4 bases respectively, with 13 bases between them. This CDR3 spans 14 amino acids. Germline lookup yields CDR1 SEHNR and CDR2 FQNEAQ (reference sequence).

This clonotype was seen a few times. V usage is TRBV7-2 and J usage is TRBJ1-4; D is unresolved. This CDR3 is 15 amino acids long. The germline V gene has CDR1 SGHTA and CDR2 FQGNSA. The ends were cut back, 1 base at V and 0 bases at J, with 6 bases in the middle. This CDR3 is CASSLEVATNEKLFF. The CDR3 nucleotides read TGTGCCAGCAGCTTAGAGGTTGCAACTAATGAAAAACTGTTTTTT.

This clonotype was observed a few times. The rearrangement links TRBV28 to TRBJ1-5; the D is unclear. The germline V gene has CDR1 MDHEN and CDR2 SYDVKM. V lost 8 bases and J 6 bases, leaving 17 bases between the germline ends. The CDR3 covers 14 residues. CDR3 coding DNA: TGTGCCAGCCTCTCGCCCTTGGTGGGTCAGCCCCAGCATTTT. Amino acids: CASLSPLVGQPQHF. The complete variable domain, with remaining parts taken from reference TRBV28 and TRBJ1-5, reads DVKVTQSSRYLVKRTGEKVFLECVQDMDHENMFWYRQDPGLGLRLIYFSYDVKMKEKGDIPEGYSVSREKKERFSLILESASTNQTSMYLCASLSPLVGQPQHFGDGTRLSIL.

V gene TRBV4-1 combines with J gene TRBJ1-1, with 9 bases lining up with TRBD1. CDR1 is MGHRA, CDR2 YSYEKL, per germline. Germline trimming cut 3 bases from V and 4 bases from J; bases unmatched to any gene: 6. The CDR3 sequence is 15 residues long. The CDR3 spells CASSQIQGALTEAFF. Here the CDR3 DNA reads TGCGCCAGCAGCCAGATACAGGGGGCTCTCACTGAAGCTTTCTTT.

Concerning this clonotype: This may be a read error, as it is one base from a much larger clone. The chain is built from TRBV29-1 and TRBJ2-7; 8 nucleotides align to TRBD2. V shed 1 base, J shed 6 bases, and the junction held 11 bases outside the gene matches. Germline loops: CDR1 SQVTM, CDR2 ANQGSEA. This CDR3 is 15 amino acids long. In DNA, the CDR3 is TGCAGCGTTGAAGTTGGGGCTAGCGGGTACTGCGAGCAGTACTTC. It yields the protein CSVEVGASGYCEQYF.

This clonotype was observed many times. This rearrangement joins TRBV20-1 to TRBJ1-2; D unresolved. V gave up 0 bases and J gave up 4 bases, with 15 bases separating them. Germline V gene lookup returns CDR1 DFQATT and CDR2 SNEGSKA (reference sequence). The CDR3 contains 15 residues. The CDR3 sequence: CSARDSVGGLYGYTF. As DNA, the CDR3 is TGCAGTGCTAGAGATTCCGTTGGAGGTCTCTATGGCTACACCTTC.

Ten or more counts support this clonotype. This rearrangement joins TRBV11-2 to TRBJ1-5; D possibly corresponds to TRBD1 (6 bases). The CDR3 loop spans 15 amino acids. Trimming stripped 0 bases from V and 6 bases from J, with 12 bases between. Germline V CDR1 and CDR2: SGHAT, FQNNGV. CDR3 in DNA: TGTGCCAGCAGCTTAGAATCAGGGGCTAGTCAGCCCCAGCATTTT. Translated: CASSLESGASQPQHF.

This chain connects TRBV15 to TRBJ2-2; D ambiguous. CDR3 length: 15 amino acids. Looked up from germline, CDR1 is LNHNV and CDR2 is YYDKDF (reference sequence). The germline V and J ends were trimmed by 0 bases and 6 bases, with 11 bases remaining between them. This chain's CDR3 is CATSRDRMAAGELFF. The CDR3 DNA follows: TGTGCCACCAGCAGAGACCGGATGGCCGCCGGGGAGCTGTTTTTT.